Below are 20 T cell receptor beta chains sequenced from a single sample in a study of shared clonotypes between healthy human individuals. Data came from immunoSEQ multiplex PCR; TCRdb stores just in-frame clones and leaves some out. The sample consists of 1.4 million to 1.5 million clones, roughly 96% of them appearing once. The specimen was naive CD4+ T cells sorted from blood. Documented subset: CD45RA+ positively selected. The receptors derive from a man aged 25-45 years in good health.

V gene TRBV28 combines with J gene TRBJ2-7; a possible D gene is TRBD1 (6 bases). Germline V gives CDR1 MDHEN, CDR2 SYDVKM. This CDR3 has 13 residues. Trimming took off 6 bases at V and 7 bases at J, with 16 bases between the two ends. CDR3 region: CASRQGSTGEQYF. The CDR3 DNA sequence: TGTGCCAGCAGGCAGGGGAGTACGGGGGAGCAGTACTTC.

There are a few counts of this clone. The same CDR3 can be traced to other DNA sequences in this sample. The chain carries TRBV5-6 and TRBJ2-7; D is perhaps TRBD1 (6 bases). Germline CDR1 and CDR2: SGHDT and YYEEEE. The CDR3 has 13 residues. Trimming took off 2 bases at V and 3 bases at J, with 9 bases between the two ends. The DNA for the CDR3 is TGTGCCAGCAGCTTAGCAGGGGTCTACGAGCAGTACTTC. This codes for CASSLAGVYEQYF. The full variable domain, with the rest looked up from reference TRBV5-6 and TRBJ2-7, is DAGVTQSPTHLIKTRGQQVTLRCSPKSGHDTVSWYQQALGQGPQFIFQYYEEEERQRGNFPDRFSGHQFPNYSSELNVNALLLGDSALYLCASSLAGVYEQYFGPGTRLTVT.

The rearrangement links TRBV5-4 to TRBJ2-1; D gene unclear. The germline gives CDR1 SGHNT, CDR2 YYREEE (reference sequence). V dropped 4 bases and J dropped 1 base, with 9 bases sitting between them. The CDR3 has 14 residues. CDR3 in amino acids: CASSQAGSYNEQFF. CDR3 bases: TGTGCCAGCAGCCAGGCAGGTTCCTACAATGAGCAGTTCTTC.

The chain has TRBV28 and TRBJ1-5; no reliable D call. The CDR3 is 15 residues long. The germline V gene has CDR1 MDHEN and CDR2 SYDVKM. Trimming shortened V by 4 bases and J by 5 bases, and 15 bases separated the two germline ends. The CDR3 reads CASSSRGRVYQPQHF. The CDR3 DNA sequence: TGTGCCAGCAGTTCCCGCGGGCGCGTGTATCAGCCCCAGCATTTT.

In regard to this clone: This same CDR3 is encoded by further DNA sequences in the sample. The J gene is TRBJ2-7, the V gene TRBV30; possibly TRBD1 or TRBD2 for D (5 bases each). The CDR3 spans 10 residues. Trimming pared 5 bases from V and 4 bases from J, leaving 6 bases between. Germline CDR1 GTSNPN, CDR2 SVGIG (reference sequence). CDR3 residues: CAWGGYEQYF. Here the CDR3 DNA reads TGTGCCTGGGGGGGATACGAGCAGTACTTC.

Concerning this clone: Distinct nucleotide sequences in the sample also encode this CDR3. The chain joins TRBV5-1 to TRBJ2-1; D is ambiguous. Between the trimmed V and J ends, which lost 0 bases and 0 bases, there was a span of 4 bases. CDR1 and CDR2 from the germline V gene are SGHRS and YFSETQ. This CDR3 has 14 amino acids. The CDR3 DNA follows: TGCGCCAGCAGCTTGGAACCCTCCTACAATGAGCAGTTCTTC. Residues: CASSLEPSYNEQFF.

The genes are TRBV5-1 and TRBJ1-3; D is perhaps TRBD1 (5 bases). The CDR3 length is 13 residues. Between the trimmed V and J ends, which lost 4 bases and 6 bases, there was a span of 11 bases. CDR1 is SGHRS, CDR2 YFSETQ, per germline. This CDR3 reads CASSPGQENTIYF. DNA for the CDR3: TGCGCCAGCAGCCCGGGGCAGGAAAACACCATATATTTT.

The gene calls are TRBV2 and TRBJ2-1; D is perhaps TRBD2 (6 bases). The CDR3 extends over 13 amino acids. CDR1 and CDR2 (germline): SNHLY, FYNNEI. V lost 8 bases, J lost 6 bases, and 14 bases lay in between. The CDR3 region is CASGKRASNEQFF. Written as DNA, the CDR3 is TGTGCCAGCGGAAAGCGGGCCTCCAATGAGCAGTTCTTC.

The chain joins TRBV11-3 to TRBJ2-1, with D uncertain. Per the germline V gene, CDR1 is SGHNT and CDR2 is YENEEA. The CDR3 contains 16 residues. V shed 1 base and J shed 5 bases, with 15 bases lying between them. This chain's CDR3 is CASSLGWGESNNEQFF. The CDR3 region has the DNA TGTGCCAGCAGCTTAGGGTGGGGTGAGTCAAACAATGAGCAGTTCTTC.

This clone was counted a single time. This rearrangement joins TRBV27 to TRBJ2-2; D call uncertain. V lost 6 bases and J 3 bases, leaving 14 bases between the germline ends. This CDR3 is 15 amino acids long. Germline CDR1 and CDR2: MNHEY and SMNVEV (reference sequence). The CDR3 DNA is TGTGCCAGCAGATATTCAACACGGGACACCGGGGAGCTGTTTTTT. Amino acid sequence: CASRYSTRDTGELFF.

The rearrangement links TRBV11-2 to TRBJ2-3; 11 bases line up with TRBD2. The CDR3 runs to 19 residues. Germline CDR1 is SGHAT and CDR2 is FQNNGV. Trimming cost V 3 bases and J 0 bases; bases outside gene matches: 11. The CDR3 here is CASSFLLATSGMSTDTQYF. The CDR3 bases are TGTGCCAGCAGCTTCCTTCTGGCGACTAGCGGGATGAGCACAGATACGCAGTATTTT.

This chain uses TRBV5-1 with TRBJ2-1; D call uncertain. The CDR3 spans 13 residues. Trimming pared 0 bases from V and 10 bases from J, leaving 11 bases between. The germline V gene encodes CDR1 SGHRS and CDR2 YFSETQ. CDR3 coding DNA: TGCGCCAGCAGCTTGGATGGGATTCGCGAGCAGTTCTTC. It yields the protein CASSLDGIREQFF.

The chain uses TRBV11-2 and TRBJ2-2, with 7 nucleotides matching TRBD2. From germline, CDR1 is SGHAT and CDR2 FQNNGV. Trimming took 0 bases from V and 3 from J; bases not matched to a gene: 4. This CDR3 has 16 residues. The CDR3 spells CASSLDSAGHTGELFF. The CDR3 DNA sequence: TGTGCCAGCAGCTTAGATTCAGCGGGACACACCGGGGAGCTGTTTTTT.

There are a few counts of this clone. The J gene is TRBJ2-6, the V gene TRBV6-1; weak D call: TRBD2 (5 bases). The CDR3 consists of 15 residues. Germline V lookup: CDR1 MNHNS, CDR2 SASEGT. V was trimmed by 1 base and J by 1 base, leaving 5 bases between them. In DNA, the CDR3 is TGTGCCAGCAGTGAAGGAGGGTCTGGGGCCAACGTCCTGACTTTC. It codes for CASSEGGSGANVLTF.

V gene TRBV19 combines with J gene TRBJ2-3; D is unclear. The V end lost 5 bases, the J end lost 6 bases, and 9 bases lay between the germline ends. The CDR3 is made up of 12 amino acids. Looked up from germline, CDR1 is LNHDA and CDR2 is SQIVND (reference sequence). CDR3 in DNA: TGTGCCAGTAGTGAGACTTTCGATACGCAGTATTTT. Translated, it gives CASSETFDTQYF.

The J gene is TRBJ2-5, the V gene TRBV2, with D perhaps matching TRBD1 (6 bases). Germline V gives CDR1 SNHLY, CDR2 FYNNEI. Trimming took off 7 bases at V and 6 bases at J, with 15 bases between the two ends. The CDR3 is made up of 13 amino acids. The CDR3 loop is CASIREQGKTQYF. The CDR3 DNA sequence: TGTGCCAGCATTAGAGAACAGGGAAAGACCCAGTACTTC.

The chain combines TRBV5-1 with TRBJ1-1, with 10 bases matching TRBD1. Losses at the gene ends were 4 bases for V and 8 bases for J; bases not matched to a gene: 8. The V gene's germline CDR1 is SGHRS and CDR2 YFSETQ. This CDR3 comprises 14 residues. CDR3 region: CASSVQPGQGEAFF. DNA for the CDR3: TGCGCCAGCAGCGTCCAACCGGGACAGGGGGAAGCTTTCTTT.

The rearrangement uses TRBV2 and TRBJ1-5; D is unresolved. This CDR3 is built from 15 residues. Trimming took 7 bases from V and 4 from J, leaving 17 bases between them. Germline assignment: CDR1 SNHLY and CDR2 FYNNEI. The chain's CDR3 is CASNPDGIGNQPQHF. The CDR3 DNA is TGTGCCAGCAATCCGGACGGAATCGGGAATCAGCCCCAGCATTTT.

V usage is TRBV18 and J usage is TRBJ1-1; D remains ambiguous. Trimming cost V 0 bases and J 1 base, with 9 bases left between them. The CDR3 contains 15 residues. CDR1 and CDR2 from the germline V gene are KGHSH and LQKENI. CDR3 sequence: CASSPPSGRNTEAFF. In DNA, the CDR3 is TGTGCCAGCTCACCACCCTCCGGGAGGAACACTGAAGCTTTCTTT.

A note on this clone: Other DNA sequences of this sample code for an identical CDR3. The chain links TRBV28 to TRBJ1-5; D perhaps matches TRBD1 (5 bases). This CDR3 contains 11 residues. In germline, CDR1 is MDHEN, CDR2 SYDVKM. V lost 5 bases, J lost 7 bases, and 6 bases lay in between. CDR3 nucleotides: TGTGCCAGCAGTGGGGGGCAGCCCCAGCATTTT. Residues: CASSGGQPQHF.